The entry below gives a single T cell receptor beta chain sequence along with its context. This record belongs to a study of blood T cell repertoires in COVID-19. How the authors handled the data: Amplification of reference gene primers was used by the study to estimate nucleated cell counts. Assay used: immunoSEQ multiplex PCR; TCRdb lists only in-frame clones, some missing. V and J calls and clone size come straight from that table; D and trimming were deduced from the DNA. This sample has around 84,000 clones; about 90% occur once, and the top ten carry approximately 4.2%. The receptor's source is a man between 45 and 60 years old with active COVID-19. What was sequenced was peripheral blood.

This CDR3 reads CASSLAENTGELFF. The CDR3 coding sequence is TGTGCCAGCAGTTTAGCCGAGAACACCGGGGAGCTGTTTTTT. V usage is TRBV2 and J usage is TRBJ2-2; D unclear. The CDR3 contains 14 residues. V lost 5 bases and J lost 1, with 8 bases in between. The germline V gene has CDR1 SNHLY and CDR2 FYNNEI.